This TCR beta chain was sequenced during a study of regulatory T cells in long-lasting Graves disease. Points from the study as a whole: Thyroid tissue was not sampled; only peripheral blood was. TRBV28 was favored in persistent disease, as were TRBJ1-2 and TRBJ2-5.

The time point is: persistent/refractory GD, antithyroid drugs over 5 years with positive TRAb. RNA isolated from PBMCs was used to make the TCR library. An approximately 10-milliliter sample of peripheral blood was drawn into EDTA tubes. In regard to this clonotype: Its antigen is unidentified.

The CDR3 loop spans 11 amino acids. V was pared by 0 bases and J by 14 bases, with 7 bases between. Germline CDR1 MNHEY, CDR2 SVGAGI. Library construction for TCR beta used iRepertoire HTBI primers and Arm-PCR of CDR3 regions. TCRdb re-called the multiplex PCR reads with MiXCR, one entry per CDR3 protein. Of hundreds of thousands of distinct CDR3 sequences listed, about 32% are singletons. The chain has TRBV6-5 and TRBJ1-4; no reliable D call. The sequenced sample was peripheral blood mononuclear cells (PBMCs), obtained when the disease was refractory, from a patient treated with antithyroid drugs. The origin of this receptor is a female donor with Graves disease. The CDR3 DNA follows: TGTGCCAGCAGTTACTCCGAACGCCTGTTTTTT. It specifies CASSYSERLFF.